This TCR beta chain was captured by sequencing in a study of blood T cells in healthy people across ages (dated by TCRdb to 2015 to 2017). Regarding the research as a whole: In model experiments, template switching captured roughly one uniquely barcoded TCR beta cDNA molecule for every two T cells. The study measured age-related changes in TCR beta repertoire diversity using deep sequencing normalized with unique cDNA molecular identifiers. To avoid experimental bias, donors of different ages were distributed randomly across sequencing lanes. For two donors (one aged 18 to 29 and one aged 80 or older), the study analyzed two additional independent replicas of 1 million unique cDNA reads from the same blood draw. The donors were divided into four age groups: young (average approximately 15 years), middle-aged (approximately 42), aged (roughly 60) and long-lived (around 87).

General study outcomes and caveats: Observed TCR beta diversity per million T cells fell roughly linearly with age, and a significant reduction was already apparent by age approximately 40. Conclusive comparison of naive and antigen-experienced compartments was prevented by the profiling of bulk unsorted PBMCs. Compared with the aged group, the long-lived group had more naive CD4+ T cells, fewer expanded clones and increased TCR diversity, a pattern suggesting age selection. Estimates of total diversity from one million sequenced T cells were regarded as lower bounds and underestimates. Observed TCR beta diversity correlated strongly with the percentage of naive T cells measured by flow cytometry. Because donor CMV infection status was unknown, age-related changes in expanded clonotypes were potentially confounded.

Worth noting for this clonotype: The clone's antigen remains unknown. One base away there is no much larger clone; base qualities are not given.

Trimming takes 4 bases from V and 8 bases from J, and the germline ends sit 19 bases apart. Including cysteine and phenylalanine, the CDR3 has 15 amino acids. Kept here is only the CDR3 DNA, which spans 45 bases and is read in frame from base 1. Via the germline V gene, CDR1 is SGDLS and CDR2 YYNGEE. Donors were 30 to 45 systemically healthy Caucasian individuals from Russia aged roughly 6 to 100 years. Around 9.8 milliliters of peripheral blood were collected from each donor into EDTA-treated Vacutainer tubes. Ficoll-Paque density-gradient centrifugation was used to isolate PBMCs, with at least 6.5 million per sample. Trizol reagent was used to extract total RNA from PBMCs, with at least 6 micrograms per sample. For every donor, an aliquot of PBMCs went through flow cytometry to measure the percentages of naive CD45RAhigh/CD27high T cells. The method behind the library was 5' RACE. Sequenced on an Illumina HiSeq 2500. A second PCR of about 6 to 12 cycles was run with a J-beta primer mix and a sample-barcoded 5' primer. A unique molecular identifier was introduced onto each TCR beta cDNA molecule by a template-switch 5' adaptor carrying 12 random nucleotides. At least 2.5 million CDR3-containing paired-end reads were obtained from each sample. The Mint cDNA synthesis kit, primed by a TRBC-specific oligonucleotide, was used to synthesize first-strand cDNA from all RNA. After uracil-DNA glycosylase treatment, a first 18-cycle PCR used universal primers M1SS and BC2_uni_R on all cDNA. Per the authors' processing: For normalization, 1 million high-quality reads, each with a distinct molecular identifier, were randomly selected from each sample. Reads with shared molecular identifiers were discarded instead of being binned into consensus sequences. MiTCR, with a Q25 quality threshold and the strictest error-elimination algorithm, was used for CDR3 identification, clonotype clustering and error correction. Lower-bound total TCR beta diversity was estimated with a nonparametric unseen species model using Euler transformation. TCRdb trimmed the raw reads at Q25, called clones with MiXCR and kept productive beta chains. Rows with a matching CDR3 protein are joined into one entry that keeps the most common DNA and genes. TCRdb, not the authors, supplied the V and J calls. The sample table records some 1.4 million distinct CDR3 sequences; approximately 40% of these occur just once. 7.9% of the sample is taken by the ten largest.

This chain is built from TRBV9 and TRBJ2-1; TRBD2 is perhaps the D gene, given 7 matching bases. Sequenced material: blood. The receptor comes from a woman between 18 and 30 years old in good health. CDR3 protein: CASSLFGGPGDEQFF. Here is the DNA: TGTGCCAGCAGCTTATTCGGGGGGCCTGGGGATGAGCAGTTCTTC. When the CDR3 is completed using the reference TRBV9 and TRBJ2-1 genes on either side, the full variable domain is DSGVTQTPKHLITATGQRVTLRCSPRSGDLSVYWYQQSLDQGLQFLIQYYNGEERAKGNILERFSAQQFPDLHSELNLSSLELGDSALYFCASSLFGGPGDEQFFGPGTRLTVL.